The subject of this entry is one T cell receptor (beta chain). An end of the junction differs from the germline gene, which may be a read error. The data were obtained in a study of blood T cell repertoires in COVID-19. Across the study: Spain, Italy and the United States supplied samples that represented acute and convalescent COVID-19. Sample material is recorded as cDNA or gDNA derived from T cells, B-cell-depleted T cells, or PBMCs.

The CDR3 has 16 residues. Germline CDR1 is SGHAT and CDR2 is FQDESV (reference sequence). In the source study's methods: Estimation of nucleated cell counts was performed using reference gene primer amplification. Here immunoSEQ multiplex PCR was the method, and the copy in TCRdb shows in-frame clones only, minus some. The V and J calls and clone size were taken over from that table, and D and trimming were inferred from the DNA. This table holds around 54,000 clones, less than 95% found once. Sequencing used peripheral blood. The rearrangement joins TRBV11-1 to TRBJ1-6, with TRBD1 matching over 7 bases. The clonotype comes from a woman aged 40 to 55 with active COVID-19. Written as DNA, the CDR3 is TGTGCCAGCAGAACAGGGGACCCATCCTCTAATTCACCCCTCCACTTT. This translates into CASRTGDPSSNSPLHF.